A single T cell receptor beta chain is shown here with its context. A much larger clonotype is one base distant, so this may be a read error. This sample was included in a study of tumor-infiltrating lymphocytes in primary liver carcinoma. Germline V lookup: CDR1 MDHEN, CDR2 SYDVKM. The CDR3 extends over 12 amino acids. A constant-region primer served to make TCR beta cDNA from approximately 490 ng total RNA. Libraries of TCR beta came from three nested multiplex PCR rounds with slightly modified ARM-PCR. A C-beta reverse primer was combined with TRBV1-TRBV30 forward primers in the first two PCR rounds, and each round had 10 cycles. TCRdb re-analysed the multiplex PCR reads in MiXCR, keeping a single row per CDR3 protein. The table has almost 45,000 distinct CDR3 sequences, around 75% seen once. Unsorted bulk tissue of about 20-31 mg yielded co-extracted RNA and DNA.

Sequencing was carried out using tumor-adjacent normal liver tissue. The chain links TRBV28 to TRBJ2-7, with D unresolved. This receptor was identified in a woman aged 30 to 39 with primary liver carcinoma and hepatitis B virus infection. CDR3 DNA sequence: TGTTCCAGCAGTTTACTTAGCTCTCCTAGGTACTTC. It yields the protein CSSSLLSSPRYF.